This T cell receptor beta chain was captured by sequencing in a study of tumor and adjacent non-tumor tissue in lung cancer. Study-level information: Stage I to III disease affected approximately 11 men and about 5 women aged roughly 31 to 76. Study observations and caveats: Tumor TCR diversity, when higher, was linked to shorter survival. TCR diversity was significantly greater in tumor than normal lung tissue.

This CDR3 region has 13 residues. The V gene's germline CDR1 is SQVTM and CDR2 ANQGSEA. Three rounds of nested PCR, following a modified ARM-PCR protocol, produced the TCRbeta library. TCRdb called the multiplex PCR reads again in MiXCR, with one record for every CDR3 protein. The sample includes approximately 120,000 distinct CDR3 sequences, about 61% of them seen just once. Points on this clonotype: Its antigen is undetermined. One end of the junction varies from germline; a read error may be responsible.

No cell sorting was done before RNA was extracted from the tissue. This non-tumor lung sample came from over 3 cm beyond the tumor edge. The J gene is TRBJ1-1, the V gene TRBV29-1; D ambiguous. Material: distant non-tumor lung tissue. The TCR comes from a man between 60 and 75 years old with non-small cell lung cancer. CDR3 in amino acids: CSVAFRVNTEALF. Written as DNA, the CDR3 is TGCAGCGTTGCCTTCAGAGTGAACACTGAAGCTCTCTTT.